This T cell receptor (beta chain) was observed in a study of T cells and Merkel cell carcinoma outcomes. Repertoires were generated with immunoSEQ multiplex PCR, while TCRdb's copy carries only in-frame clones and drops some. The sample carries about 15,000 clones, roughly 76% recorded once. Sequences were obtained from tumor tissue from Merkel cell carcinoma. The receptor was derived from a human donor with Merkel cell carcinoma.

The CDR3, as DNA: TGTGCCAGCAGTTTCGGGACAGGGGATGGCTACACCTTC. The encoded protein is CASSFGTGDGYTF. The V call is TRBV27, the J call TRBJ1-2; 10 nucleotides align to TRBD1. Unmatched junction bases numbered 1, after V lost 3 bases and J lost 6 bases. Germline V lookup: CDR1 MNHEY, CDR2 SMNVEV (reference sequence). The CDR3 covers 13 residues.